This T cell receptor (beta chain) was sequenced in a study of a mutant IDH1 vaccine in newly diagnosed glioma. At the level of the study: A roughly 60% male, 37.5% female split and a mean age of about 44 years characterized treated patients. Patients got radiotherapy, temozolomide, or both beforehand, and most got both.

Described time point: baseline, week 1 (first vaccination visit). The treatment here: pre-vaccination baseline after standard-of-care therapy. Germline CDR1 reads MGHDK; CDR2 reads SYGVNS. CDR3 length: 16 amino acids. The V and J ends lost 3 bases and 0 bases respectively, with 12 bases between them. Data came from immunoSEQ multiplex PCR; TCRdb stores just in-frame clones and leaves some out. The table includes around 64,000 clones, 80% to 90% detected once. The sequence was collected from a woman aged 18-29 years with glioma. Some clones in this sample may be carry-over from other donors' samples. Source: peripheral blood mononuclear cells (PBMCs), taken from a glioma patient treated with radiotherapy, temozolomide or both. The chain has TRBV25-1 and TRBJ1-3; maybe TRBD1 (5 bases). DNA for the CDR3: TGTGCCAGCAGTGAGCACTCAGGGACCTCTGGAAACACCATATATTTT. Amino acids: CASSEHSGTSGNTIYF.